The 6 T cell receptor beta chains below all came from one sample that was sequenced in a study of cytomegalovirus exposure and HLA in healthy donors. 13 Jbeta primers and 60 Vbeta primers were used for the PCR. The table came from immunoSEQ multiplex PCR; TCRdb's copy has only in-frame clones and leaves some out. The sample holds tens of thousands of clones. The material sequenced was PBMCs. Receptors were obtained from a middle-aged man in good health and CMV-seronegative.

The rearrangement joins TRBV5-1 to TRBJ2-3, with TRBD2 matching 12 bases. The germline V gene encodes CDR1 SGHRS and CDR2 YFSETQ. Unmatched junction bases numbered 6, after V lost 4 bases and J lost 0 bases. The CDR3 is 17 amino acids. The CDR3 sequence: CASSPGLAGSSTDTQYF. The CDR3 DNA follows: TGCGCCAGCAGCCCGGGACTAGCGGGCTCTAGCACAGATACGCAGTATTTT.

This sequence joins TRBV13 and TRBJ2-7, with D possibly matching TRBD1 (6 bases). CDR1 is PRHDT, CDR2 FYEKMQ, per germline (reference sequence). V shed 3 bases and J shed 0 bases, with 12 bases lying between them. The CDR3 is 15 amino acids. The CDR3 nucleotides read TGTGCCAGCAGCTTCGAGACAGGTAGCTCCTACGAGCAGTACTTC. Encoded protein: CASSFETGSSYEQYF.

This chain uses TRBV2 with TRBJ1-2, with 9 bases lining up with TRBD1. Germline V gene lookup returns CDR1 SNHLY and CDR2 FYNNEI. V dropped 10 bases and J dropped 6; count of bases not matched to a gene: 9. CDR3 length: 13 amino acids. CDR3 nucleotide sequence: TGTGCCACCACAGGGACAGGGTTGCATGGCTACACCTTC. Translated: CATTGTGLHGYTF.

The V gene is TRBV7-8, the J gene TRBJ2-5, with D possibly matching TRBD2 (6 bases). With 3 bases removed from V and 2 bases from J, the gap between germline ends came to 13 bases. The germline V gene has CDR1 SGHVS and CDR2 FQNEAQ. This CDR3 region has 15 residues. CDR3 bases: TGTGCCAGCAGCTTCCGAGGCGGGATTCAAGAGACCCAGTACTTC. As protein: CASSFRGGIQETQYF.

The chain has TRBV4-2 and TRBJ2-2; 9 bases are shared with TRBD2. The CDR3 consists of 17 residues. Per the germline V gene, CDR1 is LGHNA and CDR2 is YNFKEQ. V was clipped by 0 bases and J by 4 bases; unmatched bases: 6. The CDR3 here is CASSQDIGGGGTGELFF. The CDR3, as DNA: TGTGCCAGCAGCCAAGATATTGGCGGGGGGGGCACCGGGGAGCTGTTTTTT.

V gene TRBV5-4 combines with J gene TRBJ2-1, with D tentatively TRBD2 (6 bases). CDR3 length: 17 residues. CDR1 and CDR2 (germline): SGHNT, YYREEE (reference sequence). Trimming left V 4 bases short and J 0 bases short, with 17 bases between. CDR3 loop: CASSPASGESSYNEQFF. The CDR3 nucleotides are TGTGCCAGCAGCCCAGCATCGGGGGAAAGCTCCTACAATGAGCAGTTCTTC.